Presented here are 21 T cell receptor beta chains from one specimen sequenced in a study of PD-L1 blockade in urothelial cancer. Assay used: immunoSEQ multiplex PCR; TCRdb lists only in-frame clones, some missing. Here the sample spans about 15,000 clones, around 90% being singletons. Here the sequenced sample was PBMCs, taken around atezolizumab (anti-PD-L1) treatment. These receptors were taken from a man aged 50-60 years with urothelial cancer.

The J gene is TRBJ1-2, the V gene TRBV27; 9 nucleotides match TRBD1. The CDR3 loop spans 14 amino acids. Germline assignment: CDR1 MNHEY and CDR2 SMNVEV (reference sequence). With 5 bases clipped from V and 8 bases from J, the junction kept 9 bases outside the gene matches. CDR3 nucleotide sequence: TGTGCCAGCAGTCCCCTACAGGGGGCGCGGGGCTACACCTTC. Translating gives CASSPLQGARGYTF.

V usage is TRBV6-5 and J usage is TRBJ1-4; 9 nucleotides agree with TRBD1. The CDR3 consists of 13 residues. Per germline, CDR1 MNHEY and CDR2 SVGAGI. J was trimmed by 7 bases and V by 6 bases; bases with no gene match: 3. The CDR3 spells CASRGQGFEKLFF. The CDR3 nucleotides are TGTGCCAGCAGGGGACAGGGTTTTGAAAAACTGTTTTTT.

The V and J genes are TRBV9 and TRBJ2-3; a weak D match, TRBD2 (5 bases). V was trimmed by 3 bases and J by 4 bases, leaving 15 bases between them. From germline, CDR1 is SGDLS and CDR2 YYNGEE. The CDR3 has 15 residues. Written as DNA, the CDR3 is TGTGCCAGCAGCGAGACCTGGAGGAATGCAGATACGCAGTATTTT. It specifies CASSETWRNADTQYF.

This clone was seen just once. This chain uses TRBV7-6 with TRBJ1-2; 7 bases are a match to TRBD1. V was pared by 1 base and J by 4 bases, with 0 bases of the junction left unmatched. The CDR3 has 13 residues. Germline CDR1 reads SGHVS; CDR2 reads FNYEAQ. CDR3 sequence: CASSLGQGYGYTF. The CDR3 DNA reads TGTGCCAGCAGCTTAGGACAGGGCTATGGCTACACCTTC.

V usage is TRBV5-1 and J usage is TRBJ2-7; the match to TRBD1 covers 8 bases. The CDR3 is 16 residues long. With 4 bases clipped from V and 5 bases from J, the junction kept 14 bases outside the gene matches. Germline CDR1 and CDR2: SGHRS and YFSETQ. CDR3 sequence: CASSRSGQALLDEQYF. CDR3 DNA sequence: TGCGCCAGCAGCCGGTCGGGACAGGCACTCCTGGACGAGCAGTACTTC.

V and J are TRBV5-1 and TRBJ2-6, with a possible D match to TRBD2 (5 bases). The V end lost 5 bases, the J end lost 4 bases, and 13 bases lay between the germline ends. The germline CDR1 and CDR2 sequences are SGHRS and YFSETQ. The CDR3 totals 15 residues. CDR3 amino acids: CASSTGKAGANVLTF. The CDR3 DNA follows: TGCGCCAGCAGTACGGGAAAGGCCGGGGCCAACGTCCTGACTTTC. Combining the CDR3 with reference TRBV5-1 and TRBJ2-6 gives the whole variable domain KAGVTQTPRYLIKTRGQQVTLSCSPISGHRSVSWYQQTPGQGLQFLFEYFSETQRNKGNFPGRFSGRQFSNSRSEMNVSTLELGDSALYLCASSTGKAGANVLTFGAGSRLTVL.

This clone showed up just once. This chain links TRBV5-6 with TRBJ1-3; tentatively, D is TRBD1 (5 bases). This CDR3 has 15 residues. Trimming pared 1 base from V and 5 bases from J, leaving 13 bases between. The V gene's germline CDR1 is SGHDT and CDR2 YYEEEE. The DNA of the CDR3 is TGTGCCAGCAGCTTGTTGTCAGGGCAACGAAACACCATATATTTT. Translating it yields CASSLLSGQRNTIYF.

This chain connects TRBV11-1 to TRBJ1-1; tentative D call: TRBD1 (6 bases). In germline, CDR1 is SGHAT, CDR2 FQDESV (reference sequence). The CDR3 consists of 13 residues. V lost 6 bases, J lost 4 bases, and 12 bases lay in between. The DNA for the CDR3 is TGTGCCAGCAGGGTAACAGGGACCACTGAAGCTTTCTTT. Translating gives CASRVTGTTEAFF.

The J gene is TRBJ2-1, the V gene TRBV7-9; 9 nucleotides line up with TRBD2. The V and J ends lost 1 base and 3 bases, in that order; junction bases with no gene match: 13. There are 19 residues in the CDR3. Germline lookup yields CDR1 SEHNR and CDR2 FQNEAQ (reference sequence). The CDR3 reads CASSLGPSGKSYGYNEQFF. The CDR3 DNA reads as TGTGCCAGCAGCTTAGGTCCTAGCGGGAAAAGCTACGGCTACAATGAGCAGTTCTTC. Using reference TRBV7-9 and TRBJ2-1 for the parts outside the CDR3, the full variable domain is DTGVSQNPRHKITKRGQNVTFRCDPISEHNRLYWYRQTLGQGPEFLTYFQNEAQLEKSRLLSDRFSAERPKGSFSTLEIQRTEQGDSAMYLCASSLGPSGKSYGYNEQFFGPGTRLTVL.

V usage is TRBV27 and J usage is TRBJ2-7, with 8 bases aligning to TRBD2. This CDR3 contains 14 residues. Germline values: CDR1 MNHEY, CDR2 SMNVEV (reference sequence). The V segment lost 7 bases and the J segment 3 bases; nucleotides outside the gene matches: 8. The CDR3 nucleotides read TGTGCCAGCACCCGGGCCGGGACTAGCTACGAGCAGTACTTC. This translates into CASTRAGTSYEQYF.

The V call is TRBV7-3, the J call TRBJ1-4, with D possibly matching TRBD1 (6 bases). The CDR3 sequence is 14 residues long. Germline CDR1 is SGHTA and CDR2 is FQGTGA. V gave up 5 bases and J gave up 5 bases, with 12 bases separating them. Here the CDR3 DNA reads TGTGCCAGCAGCCGGACAGAGGTAAATGAAAAACTGTTTTTT. Protein: CASSRTEVNEKLFF.

This chain uses TRBV10-3 with TRBJ2-1, with 10 nucleotides matching TRBD2. V trimming: 10 bases; J trimming: 7 bases; junction bases outside the gene matches: 7. The CDR3 extends over 13 amino acids. The V gene's germline CDR1 is ENHRY and CDR2 SYGVKD. In nucleotides, the CDR3 is TGTGCCACCGGGACTAGCGATGTAAATGAGCAGTTCTTC. This sequence encodes CATGTSDVNEQFF.

This clone is a singleton in its sample. The chain couples TRBV9 to TRBJ2-3, with 7 nucleotides matching TRBD1. The ends lost 1 base at V and 5 bases at J; junction bases unmatched: 10. The CDR3 sequence is 16 residues long. Per germline, CDR1 SGDLS and CDR2 YYNGEE. The DNA of the CDR3 is TGTGCCAGCAGCGTAAAAGGGGGCGGCATGGTAGATACGCAGTATTTT. Protein: CASSVKGGGMVDTQYF.

CDR3 in DNA: TGTGCCAGCACCTACGAGTTACTCTACACCTTC. It encodes CASTYELLYTF. The chain links TRBV6-6 to TRBJ1-2; D is undetermined. CDR1 MNHNY and CDR2 SVGAGI come from the germline V gene (reference sequence). The V end was cut by 7 bases, the J end by 10 bases, with 13 bases between. The CDR3 runs to 11 residues.

This CDR3 reads CASSYGRFLNEQFF. CDR3 coding DNA: TGTGCCAGCAGTTACGGCAGGTTCCTTAATGAGCAGTTCTTC. The rearrangement uses TRBV6-5 and TRBJ2-1; D uncertain. The germline CDR1 and CDR2 sequences are MNHEY and SVGAGI. Trimming took 2 bases from V and 7 from J, leaving 12 bases between them. The length of the CDR3 is 14 residues.

CDR3 DNA: TGTGCCAGCAGCGTAGCGGTCAGGGGGCTCTCCTACAATGAGCAGTTCTTC. Translated: CASSVAVRGLSYNEQFF. The chain has TRBV9 and TRBJ2-1, with 8 bases aligning to TRBD1. This CDR3 region has 17 residues. CDR1 is SGDLS and CDR2 is YYNGEE in the germline V gene. The V and J ends lost 0 bases and 0 bases, in that order; junction bases with no gene match: 5.

The chain's CDR3 is CASSLGQRGSNEQFF. CDR3 sequence (DNA): TGTGCCAGCAGCTTAGGTCAGCGGGGTTCCAATGAGCAGTTCTTC. The rearrangement joins TRBV7-8 to TRBJ2-1, with 7 positions matching TRBD2. With V trimmed by 1 base and J by 6 bases, 6 bases remained unmatched. The CDR3 sequence is 15 residues long. Germline assignment: CDR1 SGHVS and CDR2 FQNEAQ.

The table lists this clone with a count of one. The V gene is TRBV13, the J gene TRBJ2-6; 7 nucleotides line up with TRBD1. V shed 5 bases, J shed 4 bases, and the junction held 17 bases outside the gene matches. CDR3 size: 19 residues. Germline CDR1 is PRHDT and CDR2 is FYEKMQ (reference sequence). CDR3 loop: CASSLYRQGRPSGANVLTF. The CDR3 DNA follows: TGTGCCAGCAGCCTATACAGACAGGGACGTCCATCCGGGGCCAACGTCCTGACTTTC.

A single count supports this clone. The V gene is TRBV30, the J gene TRBJ1-3; 10 bases map to TRBD1. The CDR3 sequence is 15 residues long. Germline loops: CDR1 GTSNPN, CDR2 SVGIG (reference sequence). After removal of 3 bases from V and 1 base from J, the junction contained 3 bases not matched to a gene. The CDR3: CAWRGQGTSGNTIYF. The CDR3 DNA reads TGTGCCTGGAGGGGACAGGGGACTTCTGGAAACACCATATATTTT.

A word on this clone: One end of the junction is discordant with germline, which a read error may explain. The same CDR3 can be traced to other DNA sequences in this sample. The chain uses TRBV10-2 and TRBJ1-5; 8 nucleotides line up with TRBD1. Germline CDR1 and CDR2: WSHSY and SAAADI. The CDR3 contains 14 residues. The CDR3 DNA reads TGTGCCAGCAGTGGCAGGGGGCGCGGTCAGCCCCAGCATTTT. It yields the protein CASSGRGRGQPQHF.

This clone has a handful of counts. This chain uses TRBV19 with TRBJ1-4, with D perhaps matching TRBD1 (6 bases). This CDR3 has 14 amino acids. The V and J ends lost 5 bases and 1 base respectively, with 8 bases between them. CDR1 and CDR2 (germline): LNHDA, SQIVND (reference sequence). The CDR3: CASSVTGTNEKLFF. CDR3 DNA: TGTGCCAGTAGTGTGACAGGAACTAATGAAAAACTGTTTTTT. Full variable domain (outside the CDR3, taken from reference TRBV19 and TRBJ1-4): DGGITQSPKYLFRKEGQNVTLSCEQNLNHDAMYWYRQDPGQGLRLIYYSQIVNDFQKGDIAEGYSVSREKKESFPLTVTSAQKNPTAFYLCASSVTGTNEKLFFGSGTQLSVL.